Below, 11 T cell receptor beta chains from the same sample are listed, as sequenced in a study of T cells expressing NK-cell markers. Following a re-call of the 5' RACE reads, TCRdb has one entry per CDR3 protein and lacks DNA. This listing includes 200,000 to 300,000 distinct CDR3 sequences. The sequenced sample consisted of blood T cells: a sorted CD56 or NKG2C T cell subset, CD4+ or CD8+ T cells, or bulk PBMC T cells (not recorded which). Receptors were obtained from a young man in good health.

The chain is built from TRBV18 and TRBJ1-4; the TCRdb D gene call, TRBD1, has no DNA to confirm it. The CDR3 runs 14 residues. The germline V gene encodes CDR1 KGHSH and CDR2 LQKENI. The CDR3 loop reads CASSPGRREEKLFF.

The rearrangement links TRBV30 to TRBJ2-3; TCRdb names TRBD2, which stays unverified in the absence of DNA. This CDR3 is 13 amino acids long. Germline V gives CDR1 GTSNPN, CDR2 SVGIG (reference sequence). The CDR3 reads CAWTSGRTDTQYF.

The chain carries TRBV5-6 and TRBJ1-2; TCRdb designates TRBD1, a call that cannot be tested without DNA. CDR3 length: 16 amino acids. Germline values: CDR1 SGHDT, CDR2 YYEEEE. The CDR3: CASSLNNRDRDNGYTF. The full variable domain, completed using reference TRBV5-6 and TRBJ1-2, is DAGVTQSPTHLIKTRGQQVTLRCSPKSGHDTVSWYQQALGQGPQFIFQYYEEEERQRGNFPDRFSGHQFPNYSSELNVNALLLGDSALYLCASSLNNRDRDNGYTFGSGTRLTVV.

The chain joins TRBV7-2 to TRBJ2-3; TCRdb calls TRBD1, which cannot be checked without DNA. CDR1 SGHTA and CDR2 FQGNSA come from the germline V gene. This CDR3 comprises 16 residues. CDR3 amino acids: CASSLVGQGSSDTQYF. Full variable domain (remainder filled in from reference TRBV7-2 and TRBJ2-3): GAGVSQSPSNKVTEKGKDVELRCDPISGHTALYWYRQSLGQGLEFLIYFQGNSAPDKSGLPSDRFSAERTGGSVSTLTIQRTQQEDSAVYLCASSLVGQGSSDTQYFGPGTRLTVL.

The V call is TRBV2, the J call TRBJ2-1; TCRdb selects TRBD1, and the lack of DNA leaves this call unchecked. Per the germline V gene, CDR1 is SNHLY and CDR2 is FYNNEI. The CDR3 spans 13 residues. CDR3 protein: CAGLGQGYNEQFF.

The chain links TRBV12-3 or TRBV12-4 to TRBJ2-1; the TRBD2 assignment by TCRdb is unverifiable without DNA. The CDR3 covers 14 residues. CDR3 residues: CASTLGREYNEQFF.

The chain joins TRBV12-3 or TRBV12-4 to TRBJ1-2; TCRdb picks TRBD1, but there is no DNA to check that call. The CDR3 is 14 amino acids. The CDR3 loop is CASSAQGPTYGYTF.

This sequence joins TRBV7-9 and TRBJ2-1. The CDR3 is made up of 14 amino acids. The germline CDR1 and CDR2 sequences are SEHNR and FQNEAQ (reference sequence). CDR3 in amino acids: CASSLAVKINEQFF. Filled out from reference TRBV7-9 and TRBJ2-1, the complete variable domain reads DTGVSQNPRHKITKRGQNVTFRCDPISEHNRLYWYRQTLGQGPEFLTYFQNEAQLEKSRLLSDRFSAERPKGSFSTLEIQRTEQGDSAMYLCASSLAVKINEQFFGPGTRLTVL.

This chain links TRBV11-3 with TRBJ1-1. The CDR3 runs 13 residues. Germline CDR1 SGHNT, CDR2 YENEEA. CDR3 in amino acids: CASSLLANTEAFF. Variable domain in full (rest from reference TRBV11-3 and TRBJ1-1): EAGVVQSPRYKIIEKKQPVAFWCNPISGHNTLYWYLQNLGQGPELLIRYENEEAVDDSQLPKDRFSAERLKGVDSTLKIQPAELGDSAVYLCASSLLANTEAFFGQGTRLTVV.

This CDR3 is CASSPHLGTGPTNYGYTF. The chain couples TRBV12-3 or TRBV12-4 to TRBJ1-2; TCRdb's D gene call, TRBD1, goes unchecked for lack of DNA. The CDR3 length is 18 residues.

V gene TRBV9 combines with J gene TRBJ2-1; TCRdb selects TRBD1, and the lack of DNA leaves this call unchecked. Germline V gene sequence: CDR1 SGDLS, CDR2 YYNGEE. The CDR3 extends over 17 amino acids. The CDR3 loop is CASSVEGLRTKINEQFF.